What follows describes a single TCR beta chain. The CDR3 runs to 14 residues. Germline CDR1 is SGHVS and CDR2 is FQNEAQ. Deletions cut 1 base from V and 3 bases from J, with 6 bases between. This record belongs to a study of T cell changes during pregnancy in multiple sclerosis. The repertoire was sequenced with immunoSEQ multiplex PCR; TCRdb's copy has only in-frame clones and lacks some. The table lists just over 35,000 clones, about 92% of them singletons. This specimen consisted of CD4+ T cells from peripheral blood mononuclear cells, obtained in the first trimester of pregnancy. The receptor's source is a female donor with multiple sclerosis, enrolled in a pregnancy study. V and J are TRBV7-8 and TRBJ1-4, with D possibly matching TRBD1 (5 bases). The CDR3 loop is CASSLETANEKLFF. The CDR3 DNA reads as TGTGCCAGCAGCTTAGAGACAGCTAATGAAAAACTGTTTTTT.